The sequence of this T cell receptor beta chain was determined in a study of Ad26.COV2.S vaccination and SARS-CoV-2 variants. At the level of the study: Participant was drawn from the COV1001 Ad26.COV2.S trial arm. Ad26.COV2.S given intramuscularly, once or twice 56 days apart.

This clone was observed a handful of times. Its antigen is not known. Sequence at one end of the junction differs from germline and may be a read error. Overall study results and limits: Substantial response breadth was reportedly seen for spike-specific CD8+ and CD4+ T cells after vaccination.

Treatment of the sample: around 19 received Ad26.COV2.S at low or high dose, single or two shots; five or six received placebo; per-sample allocation not given. Samples analyzed were those drawn on day 63 after the first vaccine or placebo injection. Method: immunoSEQ multiplex PCR; TCRdb's copy keeps in-frame clones and lacks some. The sample lists 440,000 or so clones; about nine tenths were seen once. This clonotype originated in a person between 18 and 65 years old who received the Ad26.COV2.S COVID-19 vaccine or a placebo. Sequenced here: peripheral blood, sampled in a trial of Ad26.COV2.S vaccine versus placebo.

In DNA, the CDR3 is TGCGCCAGCTGTGAACAGGGTAACACTGAAGCTTTCTTT. Protein sequence: CASCEQGNTEAFF. V and J are TRBV10-2 and TRBJ1-1, with D maybe TRBD1 (6 bases). This CDR3 is built from 13 residues. Germline CDR1 reads WSHSY; CDR2 reads SAAADI.